These 3 T cell receptor beta chains were sequenced from one sample in a study of T-cell memory formation after mild COVID-19. TCRdb re-derived calls from the 5' RACE reads in MiXCR, one entry per CDR3 protein. This sample has under 700,000 distinct CDR3 sequences, with around 21% found just once. Sequencing was done on a sample of PBMCs or a T cell subset sorted from them (not recorded which). These receptors were obtained from an adult woman who had mild COVID-19 (a few samples of this study predate the infection). Cell type and time point are not known.

The table lists this clonotype with many counts. The gene calls are TRBV4-3 and TRBJ2-7; D might be TRBD2 (6 bases). Germline-derived CDR1 and CDR2 are LGHNA and YSLEER. This CDR3 contains 16 residues. V gave up 0 bases and J gave up 6 bases, with 18 bases separating them. The CDR3 nucleotides are TGCGCCAGCAGCCAAGACCGAGCGGGCCCCGAGATCGAGCAGTACTTC. Translation: CASSQDRAGPEIEQYF.

J is TRBJ2-5 and V is TRBV11-3; 10 bases are a match to TRBD1. V lost 2 bases and J lost 2; bases outside the gene matches: 5. CDR3 length: 16 amino acids. From germline, CDR1 is SGHNT and CDR2 YENEEA. The CDR3 loop reads CASSLTGQGLQETQYF. The CDR3 DNA is TGTGCCAGCAGCTTAACGGGACAGGGGTTACAAGAGACCCAGTACTTC.

This clonotype came up many times. The V gene is TRBV5-1, the J gene TRBJ2-1; D assignment may be TRBD1 or TRBD2 (5 bases each). V lost 2 bases, J lost 6 bases, and 15 bases lay in between. Germline loops: CDR1 SGHRS, CDR2 YFSETQ. This CDR3 has 15 residues. CDR3 loop: CASSFGTRAVNEQFF. As DNA, the CDR3 is TGCGCCAGCAGCTTCGGGACGCGGGCTGTCAATGAGCAGTTCTTC.